The entry below gives a single TCR beta chain sequence along with its context. The antigen is unknown. The CDR3 totals 14 residues. Trimming at V came to 0 bases and at J to 8 bases, leaving 6 bases not matched to a gene. CDR1 and CDR2 (germline): SGHRS, YFSETQ. The sample comes from a study of OX40 agonist ivuxolimab in advanced cancers. Study-wide results and limits: Expanded clones were, on average, more numerous in CD8+ T cells than in CD4+.

Sequencing used immunoSEQ multiplex PCR; TCRdb keeps in-frame clones, though not all of them. Seen here are 40,000 to 45,000 clones, 70% to 90% observed once, and the top ten hold approximately 13%. This chain links TRBV5-1 with TRBJ1-2; 8 nucleotides match TRBD1. The sample here was CD4+ or CD8+ T cells sorted from blood, taken in a trial of the OX40 agonist ivuxolimab. The source of this sequence is an adult with an advanced solid tumor such as melanoma, head and neck, liver or kidney cancer. The CDR3 DNA is TGCGCCAGCAGCTTGGAATCAGGGGGCCACGGCTACACCTTC. This translates into CASSLESGGHGYTF.